The source of this TCR beta chain is a study of blood T cell repertoires in COVID-19. Study details: T cells, B-cell-depleted T cells, or PBMCs supplied cDNA or gDNA.

TCRdb's copy holds only in-frame clones and misses some; the assay was immunoSEQ multiplex PCR. The repertoire holds some 290,000 clones, with approximately 82% as singletons. The ends were cut back, 2 bases at V and 4 bases at J, with 11 bases in the middle. Germline-derived CDR1 and CDR2 are MNHEY and SVGEGT. The CDR3 has 15 amino acids. The chain has TRBV6-2 or TRBV6-3 and TRBJ2-2, with TRBD2 as a possible D gene (6 bases). The source material was peripheral blood. The receptor's source is a man in his sixties who had recovered from COVID-19. This chain's CDR3 is CASSYVQGLTGELFF. CDR3 DNA sequence: TGTGCCAGCAGTTACGTTCAGGGACTCACCGGGGAGCTGTTTTTT.